This is a list of T cell receptor beta chains from one sample in a study of blood T cell repertoires in COVID-19. Only in-frame clones appear in the TCRdb table, and some are missing; sequencing was by immunoSEQ multiplex PCR. The sample includes about 270,000 clones, 81% of them seen just once. Sequencing was carried out using peripheral blood. Receptors were obtained from a woman aged 55 to 70 with active or convalescent COVID-19. Each CDR3 is given with its conserved first and last residue. The D gene is left open where the match is weak. Clone size is shown for a subset of rows, as once, few, many or a class of expanded clone.

>TRBD1|-|TRBJ1-1|TRBV9
TGTGCCAGCAGCGTATCTGTTTCAGGGGGCGCGGGCACTGAAGCTTTCTTT
CASSVSVSGGAGTEAFF
>-|-|TRBJ2-7|TRBV10-1
TGCGCCAGCCGACAAACCAGGGTAAACGAGCAGTACTTC
CASRQTRVNEQYF
>-|-|TRBJ2-3|TRBV5-4
TGTGCCAGCAGCTCACCGACTAGTAGCGATACGCAGTATTTT
CASSSPTSSDTQYF
>TRBD2|-|TRBJ2-1|TRBV7-6
TGTGCCAGCAGTTCCGGACTAGCGGGGGAGTGGCATGAGCAGTTCTTC
CASSSGLAGEWHEQFF
>-|-|TRBJ2-5|TRBV9
TGTGCCAGCAGCTCCCAGGGGTTGGAGACCCAGTACTTC
CASSSQGLETQYF
>TRBD1|-|TRBJ2-7|TRBV19
TGTGCCAGTAGTATACGGGACAGCTCGCGATTGGCCTACGAGCAGTACTTC
CASSIRDSSRLAYEQYF
>TRBD1|-|TRBJ1-1|TRBV18
TGTGCCAGCTCACCCCTACAGGGGGCAATGAACACTGAAGCTTTCTTT
CASSPLQGAMNTEAFF
>TRBD1|-|TRBJ1-1|TRBV29-1
TGCAGCGCGATTTTCCGGGACAGGAACACTGAAGCTTTCTTT
CSAIFRDRNTEAFF
>TRBD1|few|TRBJ2-7|TRBV5-4
TGTGCCAGCAGCTTGGCGGGACAGGTCCACGAGCAGTACTTC
CASSLAGQVHEQYF
>-|-|TRBJ2-6|TRBV10-3
TGTGCCATCAGTGAGTCCGCAGGGGAAAGGTCTGGGGCCAACGTCCTGACTTTC
CAISESAGERSGANVLTF